This note documents a single T cell receptor (beta chain) sequence. Antigen unknown. Measured with immunoSEQ multiplex PCR; TCRdb has only the in-frame clones, and not every one. Of tens of thousands of clones listed, approximately 89% are singletons. As for time point: pre-treatment baseline. Sampling occurred pretreatment (T0) and at week 3 (W3), after cycle one of checkpoint blockade. The data were taken from a study of blood T cell dynamics during melanoma immunotherapy. Study details: Metastatic melanoma patients received first-line pembrolizumab or nivolumab plus ipilimumab. Study-level findings and limits: Clones driving repertoire changes may be melanoma-specific or general immune activation.

V was trimmed by 2 bases and J by 1 base, leaving 9 bases between them. The germline gives CDR1 MDHEN, CDR2 SYDVKM. The length of the CDR3 is 15 residues. Sequencing used blood, obtained from a patient treated with checkpoint blockade. The TCR was taken from a human donor with melanoma. The rearrangement uses TRBV28 and TRBJ2-1, with D perhaps TRBD2 (5 bases). CDR3 protein: CASSLGGLSYNEQFF. The CDR3 coding sequence is TGTGCCAGCAGTTTAGGCGGGTTATCCTACAATGAGCAGTTCTTC.